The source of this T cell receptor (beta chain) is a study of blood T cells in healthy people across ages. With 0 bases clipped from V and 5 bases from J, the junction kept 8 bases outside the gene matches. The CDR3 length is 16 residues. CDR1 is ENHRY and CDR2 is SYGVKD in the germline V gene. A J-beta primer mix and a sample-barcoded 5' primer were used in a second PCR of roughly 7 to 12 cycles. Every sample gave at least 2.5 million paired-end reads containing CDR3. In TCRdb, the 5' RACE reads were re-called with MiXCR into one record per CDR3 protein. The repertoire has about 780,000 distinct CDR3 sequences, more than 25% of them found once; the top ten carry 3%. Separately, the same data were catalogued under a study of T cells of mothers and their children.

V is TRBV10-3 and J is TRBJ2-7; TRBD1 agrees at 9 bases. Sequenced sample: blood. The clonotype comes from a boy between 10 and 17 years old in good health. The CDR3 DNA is TGTGCCATCAGTGAGTCGAAGGAGGGACAGGGAAACGAGCAGTACTTC. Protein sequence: CAISESKEGQGNEQYF.